The next 16 T cell receptor beta chains were all read from a single sample in a study of blood T cell repertoires in COVID-19. The table came from immunoSEQ multiplex PCR; TCRdb's copy has only in-frame clones and leaves some out. Among 150,000 to 250,000 clones listed, roughly 92% were seen once. Sequences were obtained from peripheral blood. These TCRs come from a man younger than 40 with COVID-19, enrolled during active disease.

The chain is built from TRBV5-4 and TRBJ1-2; 7 bases match TRBD1. The V segment lost 1 base and the J segment 2 bases; nucleotides outside the gene matches: 5. CDR1 and CDR2 (germline): SGHNT, YYREEE (reference sequence). The CDR3 runs 15 residues. CDR3 loop: CASSLPGQPNYGYTF. CDR3 bases: TGTGCCAGCAGCTTGCCGGGACAGCCGAACTATGGCTACACCTTC.

The V and J genes are TRBV10-2 and TRBJ2-7, with 11 bases lining up with TRBD1. Germline CDR1 is WSHSY and CDR2 is SAAADI. This CDR3 is built from 16 residues. The V gene end was trimmed by 1 base and the J gene end by 2 bases; junction bases not matched to a gene: 4. CDR3 sequence (DNA): TGCGCCAGCAGTGAGTACGGACAGGGGGCAGCCTACGAGCAGTACTTC. Its protein is CASSEYGQGAAYEQYF.

The genes are TRBV19 and TRBJ2-2, with a tentative D call TRBD1 (7 bases). The CDR3 runs to 15 residues. Germline V gene sequence: CDR1 LNHDA, CDR2 SQIVND (reference sequence). V lost 6 bases, J lost 1 base, and 12 bases lay in between. For the CDR3, the DNA is TGTGCCAGTAGCGGAGGGACAGTGAACACCGGGGAGCTGTTTTTT. The encoded protein is CASSGGTVNTGELFF.

The rearrangement joins TRBV5-1 to TRBJ1-2; D is ambiguous. CDR1 is SGHRS, CDR2 YFSETQ, per germline. The CDR3 runs 13 residues. V was cut by 4 bases and J by 6 bases, with 13 bases left in between. DNA for the CDR3: TGCGCCAGCAGCGAGGGCACTACAGATGGCTACACCTTC. Translation gives CASSEGTTDGYTF.

V and J are TRBV9 and TRBJ1-4; D perhaps matches TRBD1 (5 bases). Deletions cut 4 bases from V and 0 bases from J, with 13 bases between. CDR1 and CDR2 from the germline V gene are SGDLS and YYNGEE. CDR3 length: 16 amino acids. The CDR3 reads CASSPGTGTTNEKLFF. In DNA, the CDR3 is TGTGCCAGCAGCCCCGGGACTGGGACAACTAATGAAAAACTGTTTTTT. The variable domain in full, completed from reference TRBV9 and TRBJ1-4, reads DSGVTQTPKHLITATGQRVTLRCSPRSGDLSVYWYQQSLDQGLQFLIQYYNGEERAKGNILERFSAQQFPDLHSELNLSSLELGDSALYFCASSPGTGTTNEKLFFGSGTQLSVL.

The chain joins TRBV5-1 to TRBJ2-5, with a possible D match to TRBD1 (6 bases). In germline, CDR1 is SGHRS, CDR2 YFSETQ. This CDR3 spans 15 amino acids. Trimming cost V 7 bases and J 7 bases, with 23 bases left between them. The chain's CDR3 is CASSNPGTSPGTQYF. The CDR3 coding sequence is TGCGCCAGCTCCAACCCCGGGACATCACCCGGGACCCAGTACTTC.

The chain recombines TRBV10-3 with TRBJ2-2; TRBD1 might be the D (6 bases). V was clipped by 3 bases and J by 8 bases, with 19 bases between them. Germline values: CDR1 ENHRY, CDR2 SYGVKD. The CDR3 has 16 residues. This chain's CDR3 is CAISDARTAGPGELFF. CDR3 bases: TGTGCCATCAGTGACGCCCGGACAGCCGGGCCAGGGGAGCTGTTTTTT.

The V gene is TRBV6-5, the J gene TRBJ2-7; the match to TRBD1 covers 8 bases. V dropped 5 bases and J dropped 3; count of bases not matched to a gene: 9. CDR1 is MNHEY and CDR2 is SVGAGI in the germline V gene. CDR3 length: 15 residues. This chain's CDR3 is CASSTQGQGLYEQYF. The CDR3 DNA is TGTGCCAGCAGTACCCAAGGACAGGGACTCTACGAGCAGTACTTC.

The gene calls are TRBV2 and TRBJ1-3; 10 nucleotides align to TRBD1. V lost 6 bases to trimming and J lost 4 bases; unmatched junction nucleotides: 6. CDR1 and CDR2 (germline): SNHLY, FYNNEI. The CDR3 runs 15 residues. In nucleotides, the CDR3 is TGTGCCAGCAGAACGGGGACAGGGGCCGGAAACACCATATATTTT. It codes for CASRTGTGAGNTIYF.

V usage is TRBV15 and J usage is TRBJ2-2, with TRBD1 matching over 8 bases. The CDR3 consists of 15 residues. CDR1 is LNHNV, CDR2 YYDKDF, per germline (reference sequence). V was pared by 6 bases and J by 4 bases, with 7 bases of the junction left unmatched. The CDR3 DNA follows: TGTGCCACCAGATCTGACAGGGGAGGCACCGGGGAGCTGTTTTTT. Protein product: CATRSDRGGTGELFF.

The gene calls are TRBV7-2 and TRBJ1-1; 9 bases match TRBD1. There are 15 residues in the CDR3. J gave up 1 base and V 5 bases, and 5 bases lay outside the gene matches. Germline assignment: CDR1 SGHTA and CDR2 FQGNSA. The DNA for the CDR3 is TGTGCCAGCAGCGAACAGGGGGCTGGGAACACTGAAGCTTTCTTT. Translated, it gives CASSEQGAGNTEAFF. Looking up the rest from reference TRBV7-2 and TRBJ1-1 gives the full variable domain: GAGVSQSPSNKVTEKGKDVELRCDPISGHTALYWYRQSLGQGLEFLIYFQGNSAPDKSGLPSDRFSAERTGGSVSTLTIQRTQQEDSAVYLCASSEQGAGNTEAFFGQGTRLTVV.

This CDR3 is CASSLQVGNTIYF. In DNA, the CDR3 is TGTGCCAGCTCACTGCAGGTTGGAAACACCATATATTTT. V is TRBV18 and J is TRBJ1-3; no definite D call. The V end lost 4 bases, the J end lost 3 bases, and 7 bases lay between the germline ends. The CDR3 loop spans 13 amino acids. Germline values: CDR1 KGHSH, CDR2 LQKENI.

The chain has TRBV2 and TRBJ2-3, with 7 bases matching TRBD2. From germline, CDR1 is SNHLY and CDR2 FYNNEI. The CDR3 runs 13 residues. V trimming: 11 bases; J trimming: 0 bases; junction bases outside the gene matches: 5. CDR3 amino acids: CAGAGASTDTQYF. As DNA, the CDR3 is TGTGCCGGCGCGGGAGCTAGCACAGATACGCAGTATTTT.

The chain uses TRBV28 and TRBJ2-7; tentative D call: TRBD1 (6 bases). CDR1 is MDHEN, CDR2 SYDVKM, per germline. Trimming removed 3 bases from V and 2 bases from J, with 17 bases in between. CDR3 length: 16 amino acids. In nucleotides, the CDR3 is TGTGCCAGCAGTTTCCACCTAGGGACACTAACCTACGAGCAGTACTTC. This encodes CASSFHLGTLTYEQYF.

The rearrangement links TRBV5-1 to TRBJ1-1, with unresolved D. This CDR3 comprises 13 residues. CDR1 is SGHRS, CDR2 YFSETQ, per germline. The V end was cut by 1 base, the J end by 5 bases, with 9 bases between. CDR3 region: CASSLTSNTEAFF. The CDR3 nucleotides are TGCGCCAGCAGCTTGACGAGTAATACTGAAGCTTTCTTT.

This rearrangement joins TRBV25-1 to TRBJ1-2; D gene unclear. The germline V gene has CDR1 MGHDK and CDR2 SYGVNS. CDR3 length: 12 amino acids. The V and J ends lost 1 base and 3 bases respectively, with 3 bases between them. The CDR3 here is CASSESHYGYTF. The CDR3 coding sequence is TGTGCCAGCAGTGAATCTCACTATGGCTACACCTTC.